This T cell receptor beta chain was identified in a study of T cell responses to AZD1222 COVID-19 vaccine. Overall study results and limits: Spike-wide vaccine-associated CD4 TCRs dominated at 160-218 and 743-854. All repertoire sampling was performed exclusively after the peak T cell response. Possibly, clonal diversity was underestimated; donors were largely white British and included more females.

The germline gives CDR1 SGHTA, CDR2 FQGNSA. This CDR3 has 14 residues. The V gene end was trimmed by 3 bases and the J gene end by 5 bases; junction bases not matched to a gene: 0. As for this clone: Its antigen remains unidentified.

This table comes from immunoSEQ multiplex PCR, and its TCRdb copy is limited to in-frame clones, with some not included. This table holds 170,000 or so clones, about 90% found once. This clonotype was sampled from an adult who received the AZD1222 COVID-19 vaccine. This sequence joins TRBV7-2 and TRBJ2-1; 11 bases line up with TRBD2. This specimen was peripheral blood, taken 28 days after the second AZD1222 dose. CDR3 region: CASSFSGGDNEQFF. CDR3 in DNA: TGTGCCAGCAGCTTTAGCGGGGGGGACAATGAGCAGTTCTTC.